These 30 T cell receptor beta chains originate from one sample sequenced in a study of patients and donors after allogeneic stem cell transplantation. TCRdb reanalysed the RT-PCR reads using MiXCR and keeps one entry per CDR3 protein. The sample contains some 230,000 distinct CDR3 sequences, roughly 14% of which appear only once. The sequenced sample consisted of blood, either unsorted or a sorted T cell fraction (not recorded which). Receptor source: a human donor who was either an allogeneic HSCT recipient or a stem cell or donor lymphocyte infusion donor (not recorded which). It is not recorded whose cells these are; they may come from a transplant donor.

This chain uses TRBV7-2 with TRBJ2-5, with a weak D call TRBD1 (6 bases). This CDR3 is 15 amino acids long. Germline V lookup: CDR1 SGHTA, CDR2 FQGNSA. V was clipped by 5 bases and J by 1 base, with 14 bases between them. This CDR3 is CASSGVWGPQETQYF. The DNA for the CDR3 is TGTGCCAGCAGCGGCGTTTGGGGGCCCCAAGAGACCCAGTACTTC.

This clonotype was picked up a small number of times. The chain recombines TRBV7-9 with TRBJ2-7; D unresolved. The germline gives CDR1 SEHNR, CDR2 FQNEAQ (reference sequence). Trimming removed 1 base from V and 5 bases from J, with 15 bases in between. The CDR3 spans 15 residues. The CDR3 here is CASSLDLSVRDEQYF. The CDR3 DNA follows: TGTGCCAGCAGCTTAGATCTGAGTGTCCGCGACGAGCAGTACTTC.

This clonotype was found a few times. CDR3 coding DNA: TGCAGTGCTTATATAGCGGGGCCGCACAATGAGCAGTTCTTC. This encodes CSAYIAGPHNEQFF. V gene TRBV20-1 combines with J gene TRBJ2-1; 8 nucleotides agree with TRBD2. The V segment lost 5 bases and the J segment 5 bases; nucleotides outside the gene matches: 8. CDR1 DFQATT and CDR2 SNEGSKA come from the germline V gene (reference sequence). This CDR3 region has 14 residues.

This clonotype was observed a few times. The genes are TRBV15 and TRBJ2-2; TRBD1 or TRBD2 may be the D gene (5 bases each). Deletions cut 5 bases from V and 0 bases from J, with 10 bases between. The CDR3 has 15 residues. From germline, CDR1 is LNHNV and CDR2 YYDKDF (reference sequence). This CDR3 reads CATSPGTANTGELFF. The CDR3 DNA sequence: TGTGCCACCAGCCCTGGGACGGCGAACACCGGGGAGCTGTTTTTT.

The sample holds many counts of this clonotype. The chain has TRBV7-9 and TRBJ2-1, with D possibly being TRBD1 or TRBD2 (5 bases each). The CDR3 contains 15 residues. The V end was cut by 1 base, the J end by 5 bases, with 12 bases between. Germline V lookup: CDR1 SEHNR, CDR2 FQNEAQ (reference sequence). The CDR3 sequence: CASSLGAGTNNEQFF. CDR3 nucleotide sequence: TGTGCCAGCAGCTTAGGCGCAGGGACCAACAATGAGCAGTTCTTC.

Only a few counts were recorded for this clonotype. The chain carries TRBV7-6 and TRBJ2-1; maybe TRBD2 (6 bases). In germline, CDR1 is SGHVS, CDR2 FNYEAQ. Trimming took off 5 bases at V and 8 bases at J, with 22 bases between the two ends. The CDR3 loop spans 16 amino acids. The CDR3 loop reads CASSLNSGRASDEQFF. CDR3 bases: TGTGCCAGCAGCCTCAATAGCGGCCGGGCGTCGGATGAGCAGTTCTTC. The full variable domain, its missing parts supplied by reference TRBV7-6 and TRBJ2-1, is GAGVSQSPRYKVTKRGQDVALRCDPISGHVSLYWYRQALGQGPEFLTYFNYEAQQDKSGLPNDRFSAERPEGSISTLTIQRTEQRDSAMYRCASSLNSGRASDEQFFGPGTRLTVL.

The chain combines TRBV30 with TRBJ1-3, with 9 positions matching TRBD1. Germline V CDR1 and CDR2: GTSNPN, SVGIG (reference sequence). Trimming cost V 4 bases and J 4 bases; bases outside gene matches: 11. The CDR3 spans 16 residues. This chain's CDR3 is CAWTQQGARSGNTIYF. The CDR3 DNA sequence: TGTGCCTGGACTCAACAGGGGGCGAGATCCGGAAACACCATATATTTT.

This clonotype was detected a few times. This chain uses TRBV20-1 with TRBJ2-5; TRBD2 aligns across 12 bases. The germline CDR1 and CDR2 sequences are DFQATT and SNEGSKA (reference sequence). J gave up 4 bases and V 5 bases, and 5 bases lay outside the gene matches. The CDR3 extends over 14 amino acids. The CDR3 region is CSAFRLAGVETQYF. The CDR3 DNA follows: TGCAGTGCTTTCCGACTAGCGGGAGTAGAGACCCAGTACTTC.

V is TRBV6-5 and J is TRBJ2-1, with TRBD1 matching 8 bases. The CDR3 spans 15 residues. CDR1 is MNHEY and CDR2 is SVGAGI in the germline V gene. V shed 0 bases and J 9 bases; nucleotides not matched to a gene: 7. Here the CDR3 reads CASSYSQGAGIEQFF. The CDR3, as DNA: TGTGCCAGCAGTTACTCGCAGGGGGCTGGAATTGAGCAGTTCTTC.

As DNA, the CDR3 is TGTGCCAGCAGCCCCAGGGGCGCGGGGAACACTGAAGCTTTCTTT. Its translation: CASSPRGAGNTEAFF. The J gene is TRBJ1-1, the V gene TRBV6-2 or TRBV6-3, with D perhaps matching TRBD1 (6 bases). From germline, CDR1 is MNHEY and CDR2 SVGEGT. The CDR3 runs 15 residues. Trimming removed 6 bases from V and 1 base from J, with 15 bases in between.

This clonotype was counted at least ten times. The chain employs TRBV29-1 and TRBJ2-1; possible D gene TRBD1, 6 bases. This CDR3 region has 17 residues. Trimming pared 6 bases from V and 0 bases from J, leaving 21 bases between. Per the germline V gene, CDR1 is SQVTM and CDR2 is ANQGSEA. The CDR3 nucleotides are TGCAGCGTCGGCGGACAGATCAGGTCTAGCTCCTACAATGAGCAGTTCTTC. This encodes CSVGGQIRSSSYNEQFF.

This clonotype was seen only a few times. CDR3 nucleotide sequence: TGCGCCAGCAGCTCGGGACTCCTTAATGAGCAGTTCTTC. It is translated as CASSSGLLNEQFF. V and J are TRBV5-1 and TRBJ2-1, with D perhaps matching TRBD2 (6 bases). V was clipped by 3 bases and J by 7 bases, with 11 bases between them. Looked up from germline, CDR1 is SGHRS and CDR2 is YFSETQ. The CDR3 spans 13 residues.

This clonotype was seen repeatedly, ten times or more. This rearrangement joins TRBV4-1 to TRBJ2-3; tentative D call: TRBD1 (6 bases). V was trimmed by 0 bases and J by 3 bases, leaving 13 bases between them. CDR3 length: 16 residues. Germline CDR1 and CDR2: MGHRA and YSYEKL. CDR3 in DNA: TGCGCCAGCAGCCAAGAAGGGGGAAGGGGGACAGATACGCAGTATTTT. Translated: CASSQEGGRGTDTQYF.

This chain connects TRBV6-1 to TRBJ1-6; D is unclear. Germline V gives CDR1 MNHNS, CDR2 SASEGT. The CDR3 is 16 amino acids. The V end lost 6 bases, the J end lost 6 bases, and 18 bases lay between the germline ends. The CDR3 sequence: CASSTRGSVSNSPLHF. DNA for the CDR3: TGTGCCAGCAGCACTAGAGGGTCAGTCTCTAATTCACCCCTCCACTTT.

The chain uses TRBV13 and TRBJ2-1; D is unclear. V dropped 6 bases and J dropped 7 bases, with 10 bases sitting between them. Looked up from germline, CDR1 is PRHDT and CDR2 is FYEKMQ (reference sequence). This CDR3 region has 12 residues. In DNA, the CDR3 is TGTGCCAGCAGGAGAAGGGAAAATGAGCAGTTCTTC. Encoded protein: CASRRRENEQFF.

This clonotype was counted only a few times. The rearrangement joins TRBV5-6 to TRBJ2-1; D unresolved. The CDR3 contains 13 residues. Trimming stripped 1 base from V and 12 bases from J, with 14 bases between. Germline loops: CDR1 SGHDT, CDR2 YYEEEE. CDR3 sequence reads: CASSLTSQRRQFF. The CDR3 nucleotides are TGTGCCAGCAGCTTGACGTCTCAGAGGCGGCAGTTCTTC.

There are a few counts of this clonotype. The rearrangement uses TRBV6-1 and TRBJ1-6, with a tentative D call TRBD1 (5 bases). V was pared by 6 bases and J by 3 bases, with 6 bases between. The CDR3 has 13 amino acids. CDR1 is MNHNS, CDR2 SASEGT, per germline. CDR3 in amino acids: CASRGDYNSPLHF. For the CDR3, the DNA is TGTGCCAGCAGAGGGGACTATAATTCACCCCTCCACTTT.

This clonotype was recorded at least ten times. The V gene is TRBV6-5, the J gene TRBJ2-1, with 11 bases matching TRBD2. Germline V gene sequence: CDR1 MNHEY, CDR2 SVGAGI. The trim removed 4 bases at V and 11 bases at J, leaving 13 bases unmatched. CDR3 length: 16 amino acids. The CDR3 DNA follows: TGTGCCAGCAGTTTAGGGGGGACTAGCGGCACCCTGAAGCAGTTCTTC. This gives the protein CASSLGGTSGTLKQFF.

The J gene is TRBJ2-5, the V gene TRBV18, with unresolved D. V was trimmed by 2 bases and J by 1 base, leaving 11 bases between them. Germline V CDR1 and CDR2: KGHSH, LQKENI. This CDR3 spans 15 amino acids. The CDR3 spells CASSPGSSIQETQYF. DNA for the CDR3: TGTGCCAGCTCACCAGGGTCCAGTATCCAAGAGACCCAGTACTTC.

This clonotype was detected ten times or more. The V call is TRBV5-6, the J call TRBJ1-6, with D tentatively TRBD1 (5 bases). CDR3 length: 15 residues. V was clipped by 3 bases and J by 5 bases, with 12 bases between them. Germline assignment: CDR1 SGHDT and CDR2 YYEEEE. The CDR3 is CASSSRGVNNSPLHF. CDR3 nucleotide sequence: TGTGCCAGCAGCTCACGGGGCGTGAATAATTCACCCCTCCACTTT.

This clonotype was recorded at least ten times. CDR3 in amino acids: CASSQEGHRKREKLFF. The DNA for the CDR3 is TGTGCCAGCAGCCAAGAGGGTCACAGGAAACGTGAAAAACTGTTTTTT. The V and J genes are TRBV4-2 and TRBJ1-4, with a possible D match to TRBD1 (5 bases). In germline, CDR1 is LGHNA, CDR2 YNFKEQ. Trimming took 0 bases from V and 7 from J, leaving 15 bases between them. The CDR3 contains 16 residues.

The V call is TRBV3-1, the J call TRBJ2-7; the D gene is possibly TRBD2 (5 bases). Germline V lookup: CDR1 LGHDT, CDR2 YNNKEL (reference sequence). The germline V and J ends were trimmed by 3 bases and 3 bases, with 12 bases remaining between them. The CDR3 runs to 14 residues. CDR3 loop: CASSHVGIVYEQYF. In nucleotides, the CDR3 is TGTGCCAGCAGCCATGTCGGGATCGTCTACGAGCAGTACTTC.

This clonotype was detected a few times. V usage is TRBV18 and J usage is TRBJ2-5; 8 nucleotides match TRBD1. Looked up from germline, CDR1 is KGHSH and CDR2 is LQKENI. CDR3 length: 13 amino acids. Unmatched junction bases numbered 3, after V lost 6 bases and J lost 3 bases. CDR3: CASSGQEKETQYF. CDR3 coding DNA: TGTGCCAGCTCGGGACAGGAAAAAGAGACCCAGTACTTC.

This clonotype was observed a few times. This sequence joins TRBV6-2 or TRBV6-3 and TRBJ1-2; TRBD1 is a possible D gene (6 bases). CDR3 size: 13 residues. Germline CDR1 and CDR2: MNHEY and SVGEGT. V was cut by 6 bases and J by 4 bases, with 12 bases left in between. The CDR3 protein is CASSLDSLYGYTF. The DNA of the CDR3 is TGTGCCAGCAGCTTGGACAGCCTCTATGGCTACACCTTC.

This clonotype was seen many times. CDR3 bases: TGTGCCAGCAGCTTTGGGTCGGGGCGCAGCTATGGCTACACCTTC. As protein: CASSFGSGRSYGYTF. This chain links TRBV5-6 with TRBJ1-2, with TRBD1 as a possible D gene (5 bases). This CDR3 has 15 amino acids. Looked up from germline, CDR1 is SGHDT and CDR2 is YYEEEE. Trimming took 2 bases from V and 4 from J, leaving 15 bases between them.

On this clonotype itself: No conserved phenylalanine or tryptophan is present at the end of the CDR3, so a read error is the likely explanation. This sequence joins TRBV7-9 and TRBJ2-3; tentatively, D is TRBD2 (5 bases). The CDR3 contains 14 residues. V lost 5 bases to trimming and J lost 7 bases, with 16 bases between them. In germline, CDR1 is SEHNR, CDR2 FQNEAQ (reference sequence). The CDR3 loop reads CASSATRGPNTQYY. CDR3 bases: TGTGCCAGCAGCGCCACACGAGGGCCGAATACGCAGTATTAT.

This clonotype was seen a handful of times. The V gene is TRBV30, the J gene TRBJ1-2, with unresolved D. The germline CDR1 and CDR2 sequences are GTSNPN and SVGIG (reference sequence). Deletions cut 7 bases from V and 0 bases from J, with 9 bases between. There are 12 residues in the CDR3. Written as DNA, the CDR3 is TGTGCCTACCCACACACTAACTATGGCTACACCTTC. This gives the protein CAYPHTNYGYTF.

The rearrangement uses TRBV27 and TRBJ1-1, with TRBD1 identical over 10 bases. CDR3 length: 16 amino acids. Germline V lookup: CDR1 MNHEY, CDR2 SMNVEV (reference sequence). The V gene end was trimmed by 5 bases and the J gene end by 11 bases; junction bases not matched to a gene: 17. The CDR3 region is CASSASVGQGLPGAFF. The CDR3 DNA is TGTGCCAGCAGTGCGTCTGTGGGACAGGGGTTGCCAGGGGCTTTCTTT.

This clonotype was found a few times. The V and J genes are TRBV19 and TRBJ1-1; a weak D match, TRBD1 (5 bases). Germline-derived CDR1 and CDR2 are LNHDA and SQIVND (reference sequence). The CDR3 has 13 amino acids. V lost 5 bases, J lost 6 bases, and 13 bases lay in between. The CDR3 protein is CASSLLRDSEAFF. As DNA, the CDR3 is TGTGCCAGTAGTCTCCTACGGGACTCTGAAGCTTTCTTT.

This clonotype has a handful of counts. The V gene is TRBV12-3 or TRBV12-4, the J gene TRBJ1-3; 9 positions match TRBD1. The CDR3 length is 15 residues. With V trimmed by 3 bases and J by 4 bases, 4 bases remained unmatched. Here the CDR3 DNA reads TGTGCCAGCAGTTTCGGGACAGGGTTAGGAAACACCATATATTTT. Its protein is CASSFGTGLGNTIYF.